Sequencing of this TCR beta chain was carried out in a study of neurological immune-mediated disorders. For the unsorted libraries, 2 million PBMCs stored at -80 C served as input. The cDNA was synthesized by 5'RACE incorporating 10-nucleotide random UMIs. Via MiXCR, TCRdb re-called the 5' RACE reads, giving one row per CDR3 protein. The sample consists of approximately 100,000 distinct CDR3 sequences, roughly 3.5% of them appearing once. This clonotype was found a few times. Its antigen is unknown. Points from the study as a whole: Any association between clinical or MRI features and the multiple sclerosis repertoire cluster was absent.

The V gene lost 3 bases and the J gene lost 0 bases, with 12 bases spanning the gap. The CDR3 consists of 17 residues. The germline CDR1 and CDR2 sequences are LNHNV and YYDKDF (reference sequence). V is TRBV15 and J is TRBJ2-6; D is unclear. This clonotype was obtained from a woman under 30 with multiple sclerosis. Sequencing was carried out using PBMCs. Here the CDR3 reads CATSSLDGNSGANVLTF. The CDR3 DNA follows: TGTGCCACCAGCAGTCTGGACGGCAACTCTGGGGCCAACGTCCTGACTTTC.